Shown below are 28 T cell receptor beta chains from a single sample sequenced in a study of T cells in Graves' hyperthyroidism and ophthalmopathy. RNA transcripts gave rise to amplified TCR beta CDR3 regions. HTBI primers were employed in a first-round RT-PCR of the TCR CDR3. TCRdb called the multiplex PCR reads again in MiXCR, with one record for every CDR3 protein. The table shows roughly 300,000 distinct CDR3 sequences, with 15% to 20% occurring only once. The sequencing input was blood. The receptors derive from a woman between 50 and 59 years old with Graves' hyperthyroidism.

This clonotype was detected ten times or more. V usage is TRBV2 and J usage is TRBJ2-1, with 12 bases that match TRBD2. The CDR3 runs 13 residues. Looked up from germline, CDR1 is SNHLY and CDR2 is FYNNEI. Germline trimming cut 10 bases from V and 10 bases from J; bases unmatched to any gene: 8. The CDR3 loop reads CANRQTSGGEQFF. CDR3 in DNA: TGTGCCAATCGACAGACTAGCGGGGGAGAGCAGTTCTTC.

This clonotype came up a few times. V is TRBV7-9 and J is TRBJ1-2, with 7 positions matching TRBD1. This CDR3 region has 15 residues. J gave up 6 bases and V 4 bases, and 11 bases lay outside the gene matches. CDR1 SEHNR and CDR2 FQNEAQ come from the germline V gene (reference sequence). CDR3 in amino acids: CASSSYRGTKDGYTF. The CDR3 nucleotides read TGTGCCAGCAGCTCGTACAGGGGAACAAAGGATGGCTACACCTTC.

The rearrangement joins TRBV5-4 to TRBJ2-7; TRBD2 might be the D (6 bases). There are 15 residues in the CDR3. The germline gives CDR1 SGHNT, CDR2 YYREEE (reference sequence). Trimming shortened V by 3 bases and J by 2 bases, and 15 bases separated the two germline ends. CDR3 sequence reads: CASSSTGDWAYEQYF. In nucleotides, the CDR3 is TGTGCCAGCAGCTCCACGGGGGACTGGGCCTACGAGCAGTACTTC.

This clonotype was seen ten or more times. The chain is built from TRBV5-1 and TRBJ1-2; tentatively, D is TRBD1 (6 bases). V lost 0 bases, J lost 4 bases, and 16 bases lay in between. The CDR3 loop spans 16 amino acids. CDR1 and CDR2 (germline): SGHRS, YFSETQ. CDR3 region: CASSLDQGGLSYGYTF. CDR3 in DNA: TGCGCCAGCAGCTTGGATCAAGGGGGATTGAGCTATGGCTACACCTTC.

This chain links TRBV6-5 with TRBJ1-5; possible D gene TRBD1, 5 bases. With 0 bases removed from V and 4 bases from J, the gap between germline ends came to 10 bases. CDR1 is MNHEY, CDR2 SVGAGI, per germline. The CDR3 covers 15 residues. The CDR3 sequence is CASSYSFQGNQPQHF. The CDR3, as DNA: TGTGCCAGCAGTTACTCGTTCCAGGGAAATCAGCCCCAGCATTTT.

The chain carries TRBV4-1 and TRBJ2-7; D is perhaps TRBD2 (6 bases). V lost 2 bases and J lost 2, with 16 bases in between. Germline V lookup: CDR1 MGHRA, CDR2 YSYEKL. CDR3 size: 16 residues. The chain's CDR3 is CASSQRGNDRTYEQYF. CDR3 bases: TGCGCCAGCAGCCAACGGGGGAACGACAGAACCTACGAGCAGTACTTC.

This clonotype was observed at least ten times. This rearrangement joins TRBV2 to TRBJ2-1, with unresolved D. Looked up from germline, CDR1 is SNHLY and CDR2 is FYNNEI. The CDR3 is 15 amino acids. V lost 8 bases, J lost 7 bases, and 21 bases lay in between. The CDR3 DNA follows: TGTGCCAGCGAGTCCCCCGCCACCCGAAGAAATGAGCAGTTCTTC. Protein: CASESPATRRNEQFF.

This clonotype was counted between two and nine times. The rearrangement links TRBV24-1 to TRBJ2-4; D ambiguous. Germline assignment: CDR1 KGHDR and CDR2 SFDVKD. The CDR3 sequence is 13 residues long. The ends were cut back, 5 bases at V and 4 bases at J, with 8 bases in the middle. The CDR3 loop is CATSGDGKNIQYF. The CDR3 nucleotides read TGTGCCACCAGTGGTGACGGTAAAAACATTCAGTACTTC.

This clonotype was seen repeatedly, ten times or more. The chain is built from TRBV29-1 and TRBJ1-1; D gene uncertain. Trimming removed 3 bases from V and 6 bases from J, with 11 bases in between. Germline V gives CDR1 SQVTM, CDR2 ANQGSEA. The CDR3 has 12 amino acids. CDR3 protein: CSVDNEGAEAFF. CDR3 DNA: TGCAGCGTTGACAACGAAGGCGCTGAAGCTTTCTTT.

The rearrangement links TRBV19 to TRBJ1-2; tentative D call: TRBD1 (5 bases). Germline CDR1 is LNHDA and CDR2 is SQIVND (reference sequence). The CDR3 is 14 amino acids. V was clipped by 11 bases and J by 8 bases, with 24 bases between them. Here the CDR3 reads CAAFRDGPGGGYTF. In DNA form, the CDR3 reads TGTGCCGCTTTCCGGGACGGTCCTGGAGGCGGCTACACCTTC.

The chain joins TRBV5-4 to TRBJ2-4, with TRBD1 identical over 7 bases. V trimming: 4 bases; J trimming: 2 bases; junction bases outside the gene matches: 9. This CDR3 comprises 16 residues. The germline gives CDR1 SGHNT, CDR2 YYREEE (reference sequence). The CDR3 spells CASSTRDRQPKNIQYF. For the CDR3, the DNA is TGTGCCAGCAGCACCCGGGACAGACAACCCAAAAACATTCAGTACTTC.

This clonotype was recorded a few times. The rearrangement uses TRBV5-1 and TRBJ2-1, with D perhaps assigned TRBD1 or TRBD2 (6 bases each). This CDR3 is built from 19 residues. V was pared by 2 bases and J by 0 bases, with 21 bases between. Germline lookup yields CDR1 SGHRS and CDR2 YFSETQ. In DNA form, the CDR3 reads TGCGCCAGCAGCTTAGAGGGGGGATCGCCTTCTAGCTCCTACAATGAGCAGTTCTTC. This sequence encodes CASSLEGGSPSSSYNEQFF.

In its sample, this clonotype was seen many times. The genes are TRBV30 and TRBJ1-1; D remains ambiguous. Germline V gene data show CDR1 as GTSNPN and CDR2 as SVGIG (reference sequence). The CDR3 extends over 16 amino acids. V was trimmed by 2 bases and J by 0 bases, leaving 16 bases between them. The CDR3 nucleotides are TGTGCCTGGAGTATCGGGGATCTGGGTATGAACACTGAAGCTTTCTTT. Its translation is CAWSIGDLGMNTEAFF.

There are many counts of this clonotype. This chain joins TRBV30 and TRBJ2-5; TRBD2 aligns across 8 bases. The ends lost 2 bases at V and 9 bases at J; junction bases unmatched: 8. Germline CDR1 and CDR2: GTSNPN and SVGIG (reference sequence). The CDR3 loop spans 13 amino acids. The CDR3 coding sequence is TGTGCCTGGAGTCTAGCGGGTGGGCCAGCCCAGTACTTC. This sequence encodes CAWSLAGGPAQYF. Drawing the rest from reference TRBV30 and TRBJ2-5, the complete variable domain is SQTIHQWPATLVQPVGSPLSLECTVEGTSNPNLYWYRQAAGRGLQLLFYSVGIGQISSEVPQNLSASRPQDRQFILSSKKLLLSDSGFYLCAWSLAGGPAQYFGPGTRLLVL.

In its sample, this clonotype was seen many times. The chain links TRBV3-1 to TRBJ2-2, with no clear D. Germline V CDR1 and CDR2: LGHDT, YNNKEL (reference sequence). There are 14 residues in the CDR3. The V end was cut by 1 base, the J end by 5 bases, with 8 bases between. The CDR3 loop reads CASSQGGWTGELFF. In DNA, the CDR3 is TGTGCCAGCAGCCAAGGGGGATGGACCGGGGAGCTGTTTTTT.

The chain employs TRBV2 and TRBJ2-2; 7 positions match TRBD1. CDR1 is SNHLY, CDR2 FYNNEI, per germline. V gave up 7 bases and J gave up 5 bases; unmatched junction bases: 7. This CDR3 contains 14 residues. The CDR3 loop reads CASNRARGTGELFF. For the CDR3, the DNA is TGTGCCAGCAATCGGGCCAGGGGGACCGGGGAGCTGTTTTTT.

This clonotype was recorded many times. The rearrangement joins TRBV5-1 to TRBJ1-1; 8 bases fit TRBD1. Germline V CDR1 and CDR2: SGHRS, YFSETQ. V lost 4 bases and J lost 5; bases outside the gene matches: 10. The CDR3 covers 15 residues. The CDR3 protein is CASSVEGTGETEAFF. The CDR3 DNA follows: TGCGCCAGCAGCGTCGAGGGGACAGGAGAGACTGAAGCTTTCTTT. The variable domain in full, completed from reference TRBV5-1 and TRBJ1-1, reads KAGVTQTPRYLIKTRGQQVTLSCSPISGHRSVSWYQQTPGQGLQFLFEYFSETQRNKGNFPGRFSGRQFSNSRSEMNVSTLELGDSALYLCASSVEGTGETEAFFGQGTRLTVV.

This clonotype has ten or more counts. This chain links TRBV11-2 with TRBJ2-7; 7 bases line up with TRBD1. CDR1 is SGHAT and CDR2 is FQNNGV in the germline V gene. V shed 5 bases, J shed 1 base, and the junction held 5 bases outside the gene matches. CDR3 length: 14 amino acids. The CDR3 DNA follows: TGTGCCAGCAGCCCCGGGACAGAGTCCTACGAGCAGTACTTC. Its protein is CASSPGTESYEQYF. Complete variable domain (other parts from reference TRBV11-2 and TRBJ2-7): EAGVAQSPRYKIIEKRQSVAFWCNPISGHATLYWYQQILGQGPKLLIQFQNNGVVDDSQLPKDRFSAERLKGVDSTLKIQPAKLEDSAVYLCASSPGTESYEQYFGPGTRLTVT.

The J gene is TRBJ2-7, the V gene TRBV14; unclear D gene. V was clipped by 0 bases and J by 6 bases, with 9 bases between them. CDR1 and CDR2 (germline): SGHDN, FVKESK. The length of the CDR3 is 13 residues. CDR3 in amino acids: CASSQDGGVEQYV. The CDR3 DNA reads TGTGCCAGCAGCCAAGATGGTGGGGTCGAGCAGTACGTC.

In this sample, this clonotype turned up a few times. The CDR3 sequence is CAISAGLAGGHYEQYV. The DNA for the CDR3 is TGTGCCATCAGCGCCGGACTAGCGGGGGGTCACTACGAGCAGTACGTC. V usage is TRBV10-3 and J usage is TRBJ2-7, with 14 bases aligning to TRBD2. Germline V gene sequence: CDR1 ENHRY, CDR2 SYGVKD. V lost 6 bases to trimming and J lost 3 bases; unmatched junction nucleotides: 7. The CDR3 is 16 amino acids.

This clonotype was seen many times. Written as DNA, the CDR3 is TGTGCCAGCAGTTCAGGGGGACAGGATGCTTTCTTT. It encodes CASSSGGQDAFF. The chain links TRBV27 to TRBJ1-1, with TRBD1 matching 8 bases. Germline V lookup: CDR1 MNHEY, CDR2 SMNVEV (reference sequence). CDR3 length: 12 residues. Trimming took 4 bases from V and 11 from J; bases not matched to a gene: 6.

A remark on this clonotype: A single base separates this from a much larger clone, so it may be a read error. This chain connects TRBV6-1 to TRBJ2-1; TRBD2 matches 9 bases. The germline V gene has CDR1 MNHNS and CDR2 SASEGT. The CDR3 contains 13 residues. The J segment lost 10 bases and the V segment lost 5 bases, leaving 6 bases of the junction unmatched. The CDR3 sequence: CASSNAGGYEQFF. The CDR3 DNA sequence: TGTGCCAGCAGTAACGCGGGAGGGTACGAGCAGTTCTTC.

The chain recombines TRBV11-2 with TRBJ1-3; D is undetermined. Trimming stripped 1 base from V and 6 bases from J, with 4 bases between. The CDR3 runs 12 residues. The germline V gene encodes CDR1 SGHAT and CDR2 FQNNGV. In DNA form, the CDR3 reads TGTGCCAGCAGCTTAGGGGAAAACACCATATATTTT. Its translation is CASSLGENTIYF. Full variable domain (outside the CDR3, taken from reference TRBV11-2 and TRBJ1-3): EAGVAQSPRYKIIEKRQSVAFWCNPISGHATLYWYQQILGQGPKLLIQFQNNGVVDDSQLPKDRFSAERLKGVDSTLKIQPAKLEDSAVYLCASSLGENTIYFGEGSWLTVV.

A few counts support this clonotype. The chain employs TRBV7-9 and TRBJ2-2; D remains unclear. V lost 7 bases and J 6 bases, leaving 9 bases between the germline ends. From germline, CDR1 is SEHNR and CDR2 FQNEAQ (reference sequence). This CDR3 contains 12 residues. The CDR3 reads CASTYTAGELFF. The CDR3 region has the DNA TGTGCCAGCACTTATACGGCCGGGGAGCTGTTTTTT.

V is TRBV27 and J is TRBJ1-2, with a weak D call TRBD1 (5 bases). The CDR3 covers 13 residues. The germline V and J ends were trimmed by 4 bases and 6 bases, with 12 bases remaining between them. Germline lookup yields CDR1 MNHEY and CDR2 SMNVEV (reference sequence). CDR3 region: CASSWGVGDGYTF. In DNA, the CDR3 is TGTGCCAGCAGTTGGGGGGTCGGGGATGGCTACACCTTC.

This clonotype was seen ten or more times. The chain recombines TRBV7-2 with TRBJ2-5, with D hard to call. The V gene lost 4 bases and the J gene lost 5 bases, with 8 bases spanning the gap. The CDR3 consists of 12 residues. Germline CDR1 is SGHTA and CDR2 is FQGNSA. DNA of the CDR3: TGTGCCAGCAGCTCGGCTGGGGAGACCCAGTACTTC. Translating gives CASSSAGETQYF. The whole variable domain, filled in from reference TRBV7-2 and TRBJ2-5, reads GAGVSQSPSNKVTEKGKDVELRCDPISGHTALYWYRQSLGQGLEFLIYFQGNSAPDKSGLPSDRFSAERTGGSVSTLTIQRTQQEDSAVYLCASSSAGETQYFGPGTRLLVL.

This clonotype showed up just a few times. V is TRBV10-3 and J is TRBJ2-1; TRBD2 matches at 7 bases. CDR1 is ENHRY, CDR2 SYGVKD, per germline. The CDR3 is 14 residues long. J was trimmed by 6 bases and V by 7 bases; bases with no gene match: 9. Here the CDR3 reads CAITGLPGANEQFF. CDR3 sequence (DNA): TGTGCCATCACGGGACTACCCGGGGCCAATGAGCAGTTCTTC.

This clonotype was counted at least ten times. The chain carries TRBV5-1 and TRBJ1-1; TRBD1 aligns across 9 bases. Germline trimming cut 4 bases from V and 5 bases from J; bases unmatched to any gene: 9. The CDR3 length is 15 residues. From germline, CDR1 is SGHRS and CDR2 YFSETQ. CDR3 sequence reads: CASSRGQGTGTEAFF. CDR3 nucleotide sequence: TGCGCCAGCAGCAGAGGACAGGGGACCGGGACTGAAGCTTTCTTT.